The source of this T cell receptor beta chain is a study of beta chain features in type 1 diabetes. Notes on the study in general: Naive, central memory and Treg TCRB repertoires appeared more alike in patients than in healthy donors. Any role of HLA type in TCRB rearrangement remained unresolved here. Type 1 diabetes patients had moderately but significantly shorter TCRB CDR3s in all four CD4+ subsets.

Expressed TCRB transcripts were sequenced because the entire RNA isolate underwent reverse transcription. Naive, central memory and regulatory T cell samples yielded around 3.9 million reads on average. TCRdb keeps only in-frame clones here, not all; method: immunoSEQ multiplex PCR. The table shows about 700,000 clones, with around 15% occurring only once. Turning to this clone: Its specificity is unknown.

What was sequenced was naive CD4+ T cells from blood. The receptor was isolated from a man aged 18 to 30 with type 1 diabetes.

The CDR3 sequence: CASSVTGTSGNNEQFF. In DNA form, the CDR3 reads TGTGCCAGCAGCGTTACCGGGACTAGCGGAAACAATGAGCAGTTCTTC. The chain couples TRBV7-3 to TRBJ2-1; 11 positions agree with TRBD2. The CDR3 has 16 amino acids. The junction had 8 bases not matched to a gene; V was cut back by 5 bases and J by 5 bases. Per germline, CDR1 SGHTA and CDR2 FQGTGA.